The present entry profiles one T cell receptor beta chain with its context. Its specificity is not known. The data were taken from a study of PD-1 blockade in mismatch repair-deficient tumors. In the study overall: Patients had eleven to twelve mismatch repair-deficient cancer types, all previously treated and progressing. Study-wide results and limits: Tumor-resident clones, often absent from pretreatment blood, expanded after pembrolizumab and then contracted.

Three pembrolizumab responders had their TCRs sequenced. Here immunoSEQ multiplex PCR was the method, and the copy in TCRdb shows in-frame clones only, minus some. The repertoire includes tens of thousands of clones, approximately 84% of them detected once, and roughly 17% sits in the top ten. The CDR3 totals 14 residues. Germline-derived CDR1 and CDR2 are SGHTA and FQGNSA. The V and J ends lost 5 bases and 4 bases respectively, with 14 bases between them. The chain has TRBV7-2 and TRBJ2-5, with D possibly matching TRBD2 (5 bases). The sequence was obtained from an adult with mismatch repair-deficient cancer. Sequencing was performed on peripheral blood, taken 2 weeks after starting pembrolizumab. The CDR3 loop is CASSPREGIETQYF. In nucleotides, the CDR3 is TGTGCCAGCAGCCCGAGGGAAGGGATAGAGACCCAGTACTTC.